Listed here are 20 T cell receptor beta chains from one sample, sequenced in a study of early T cells in non-severe SARS-CoV-2 infection. TCRdb ran MiXCR on the 5' RACE reads and lists one entry per CDR3 protein. The profile shows 63,000 or so distinct CDR3 sequences, 9.5% to 12% of them singletons. Here the sequenced sample was whole blood, taken at baseline. The receptors originated from an adult who was a healthcare worker with PCR-confirmed SARS-CoV-2 infection or an uninfected control (not recorded which).

V and J are TRBV6-5 and TRBJ2-1; TRBD1 might be the D (5 bases). The V end was cut by 4 bases, the J end by 6 bases, with 13 bases between. Germline V gene sequence: CDR1 MNHEY, CDR2 SVGAGI. The CDR3 sequence is 14 residues long. The chain's CDR3 is CASSFATRVNEQFF. In DNA form, the CDR3 reads TGTGCCAGCAGTTTCGCTACCAGGGTCAATGAGCAGTTCTTC.

V and J are TRBV2 and TRBJ2-7; D not certain. This CDR3 has 12 residues. With 8 bases removed from V and 3 bases from J, the gap between germline ends came to 11 bases. CDR1 is SNHLY and CDR2 is FYNNEI in the germline V gene. The CDR3 nucleotides are TGTGCCAGCGGTAGGATGGGCTACGAGCAGTACTTC. Translating it yields CASGRMGYEQYF.

Many counts were recorded for this clonotype. CDR3 in amino acids: CASSLAGPRGGELFF. The CDR3 DNA sequence: TGTGCCAGCAGTTTAGCGGGACCCCGAGGCGGGGAGCTGTTTTTT. V and J are TRBV28 and TRBJ2-2, with D perhaps matching TRBD2 (6 bases). Per germline, CDR1 MDHEN and CDR2 SYDVKM. This CDR3 is built from 15 residues. The V and J ends lost 2 bases and 7 bases respectively, with 14 bases between them.

The sample holds a few counts of this clonotype. The V call is TRBV15, the J call TRBJ1-2; D unclear. The V and J ends lost 4 bases and 2 bases respectively, with 11 bases between them. CDR1 is LNHNV and CDR2 is YYDKDF in the germline V gene (reference sequence). This CDR3 comprises 14 residues. The CDR3 nucleotides read TGTGCCACCAGCACCCCCCCGCCGAACTATGGCTACACCTTC. Translating it yields CATSTPPPNYGYTF.

The chain has TRBV6-1 and TRBJ2-5, with 12 bases lining up with TRBD2. J gave up 3 bases and V 5 bases, and 4 bases lay outside the gene matches. Germline loops: CDR1 MNHNS, CDR2 SASEGT. This CDR3 spans 15 amino acids. This CDR3 reads CASSTRLAGEETQYF. The CDR3 coding sequence is TGTGCCAGCAGTACAAGACTAGCGGGAGAAGAGACCCAGTACTTC.

This clonotype showed up many times. CDR3: CASSAFDEQFF. CDR3 bases: TGTGCCAGCAGCGCCTTCGATGAGCAGTTCTTC. The chain is built from TRBV7-9 and TRBJ2-1; no clear D. V dropped 5 bases and J dropped 8 bases, with 7 bases sitting between them. The CDR3 is 11 residues long. Germline V gives CDR1 SEHNR, CDR2 FQNEAQ (reference sequence).

There are many counts of this clonotype. V is TRBV19 and J is TRBJ1-1; D ambiguous. This CDR3 has 13 residues. Per germline, CDR1 LNHDA and CDR2 SQIVND (reference sequence). V lost 8 bases to trimming and J lost 7 bases, with 17 bases between them. CDR3: CASAERVSSEAFF. The DNA of the CDR3 is TGTGCCAGTGCAGAACGGGTTAGCAGTGAAGCTTTCTTT.

This clonotype was observed a few times. The chain links TRBV20-1 to TRBJ2-7, with D maybe TRBD2 (7 bases). V was pared by 3 bases and J by 3 bases, with 15 bases between. The CDR3 has 14 residues. Per germline, CDR1 DFQATT and CDR2 SNEGSKA (reference sequence). The CDR3 loop is CSASSGRGYYEQYF. CDR3 bases: TGCAGTGCTAGTTCTGGGAGGGGGTACTACGAGCAGTACTTC.

This clonotype turned up a few times. The chain combines TRBV18 with TRBJ1-6; D is ambiguous. The CDR3 loop spans 16 amino acids. Germline V CDR1 and CDR2: KGHSH, LQKENI. Between the trimmed V and J ends, which lost 2 bases and 7 bases, there was a span of 15 bases. CDR3 protein: CASSPALGVRNSPLHF. The CDR3 DNA reads as TGTGCCAGCTCACCAGCCTTGGGAGTGCGGAATTCACCCCTCCACTTT.

The CDR3 is CASSLVDSAEQYF. CDR3 DNA sequence: TGTGCCAGCAGCTTGGTTGACAGCGCCGAGCAGTACTTC. V and J are TRBV5-6 and TRBJ2-7, with D perhaps TRBD1 (5 bases). The V gene lost 0 bases and the J gene lost 6 bases, with 10 bases spanning the gap. The length of the CDR3 is 13 residues. Germline CDR1 is SGHDT and CDR2 is YYEEEE.

This clonotype has ten or more counts. The chain recombines TRBV15 with TRBJ2-5; D ambiguous. Trimming took off 3 bases at V and 1 base at J, with 15 bases between the two ends. Germline CDR1 reads LNHNV; CDR2 reads YYDKDF (reference sequence). This CDR3 is 16 amino acids long. CDR3 nucleotide sequence: TGTGCCACCAGCAGTCTCGGAGAGCTTCCCCAAGAGACCCAGTACTTC. Translated, it gives CATSSLGELPQETQYF.

This clonotype occurred many times. The chain recombines TRBV5-1 with TRBJ2-1, with 7 bases lining up with TRBD1. V lost 0 bases and J lost 8; bases outside the gene matches: 5. From germline, CDR1 is SGHRS and CDR2 YFSETQ. This CDR3 is 14 amino acids long. CDR3 in DNA: TGCGCCAGCAGCTTGGGAGGGGGCAACGATGAGCAGTTCTTC. Translated: CASSLGGGNDEQFF. Drawing the rest from reference TRBV5-1 and TRBJ2-1, the complete variable domain is KAGVTQTPRYLIKTRGQQVTLSCSPISGHRSVSWYQQTPGQGLQFLFEYFSETQRNKGNFPGRFSGRQFSNSRSEMNVSTLELGDSALYLCASSLGGGNDEQFFGPGTRLTVL.

This clonotype was picked up many times. The chain combines TRBV18 with TRBJ2-7, with D perhaps TRBD2 (6 bases). Trimming stripped 6 bases from V and 2 bases from J, with 17 bases between. The CDR3 contains 15 residues. The germline V gene encodes CDR1 KGHSH and CDR2 LQKENI. CDR3 sequence reads: CASSRTWGDTYEQYF. In nucleotides, the CDR3 is TGTGCCAGCTCCCGCACCTGGGGGGATACCTACGAGCAGTACTTC.

The V call is TRBV24-1, the J call TRBJ2-5; D possibly corresponds to TRBD2 (6 bases). The germline V and J ends were trimmed by 5 bases and 2 bases, with 8 bases remaining between them. This CDR3 has 13 amino acids. Germline CDR1 reads KGHDR; CDR2 reads SFDVKD. The CDR3 sequence is CATSGAGQETQYF. CDR3 nucleotides: TGTGCCACCAGTGGTGCGGGGCAAGAGACCCAGTACTTC.

The chain couples TRBV9 to TRBJ1-6, with 8 bases identical to TRBD1. CDR3 length: 15 amino acids. Losses at the gene ends were 0 bases for V and 6 bases for J; bases not matched to a gene: 2. Germline CDR1 and CDR2: SGDLS and YYNGEE. The CDR3 region is CASSVAGQGNSPLHF. The CDR3 nucleotides read TGTGCCAGCAGCGTAGCAGGACAGGGTAATTCACCCCTCCACTTT.

This clonotype has just a few counts. The chain carries TRBV20-1 and TRBJ2-7, with TRBD1 matching over 7 bases. The CDR3 totals 13 residues. The ends lost 5 bases at V and 3 bases at J; junction bases unmatched: 7. Looked up from germline, CDR1 is DFQATT and CDR2 is SNEGSKA (reference sequence). The CDR3 reads CSAGQGTVYEQYF. In DNA form, the CDR3 reads TGCAGTGCTGGCCAAGGGACAGTCTACGAGCAGTACTTC.

This clonotype occurred many times. The chain is built from TRBV6-2 or TRBV6-3 and TRBJ2-5, with 7 bases aligning to TRBD1. Germline lookup yields CDR1 MNHEY and CDR2 SVGEGT. V was clipped by 3 bases and J by 3 bases; unmatched bases: 7. CDR3 length: 15 residues. In nucleotides, the CDR3 is TGTGCCAGCAGTTATCCCCGGGACAGAAAAGAGACCCAGTACTTC. Its translation: CASSYPRDRKETQYF.

This clonotype showed up just a few times. The J gene is TRBJ2-2, the V gene TRBV12-3 or TRBV12-4; D gene unclear. CDR3 size: 13 residues. V lost 5 bases and J 7 bases, leaving 11 bases between the germline ends. The CDR3 protein is CASSPGLGGELFF. CDR3 DNA: TGTGCCAGCAGTCCCGGGCTAGGCGGGGAGCTGTTTTTT.

This chain connects TRBV2 to TRBJ2-2; 9 bases map to TRBD2. The CDR3 extends over 15 amino acids. CDR1 and CDR2 (germline): SNHLY, FYNNEI. The trim removed 6 bases at V and 4 bases at J, leaving 6 bases unmatched. CDR3 coding DNA: TGTGCCAGCAGGCCGGGACTAGCTAGCACCGGGGAGCTGTTTTTT. It translates to CASRPGLASTGELFF.

This clonotype was detected only a few times. This chain links TRBV6-6 with TRBJ1-1, with 8 bases fitting TRBD1. V shed 0 bases and J 2 bases; nucleotides not matched to a gene: 5. CDR3 length: 16 amino acids. Germline lookup yields CDR1 MNHNY and CDR2 SVGAGI (reference sequence). The CDR3 coding sequence is TGTGCCAGCAGTTACTCTATGTCAGGGGGCAACACTGAAGCTTTCTTT. As protein: CASSYSMSGGNTEAFF.